What follows are 23 T cell receptor beta chains derived from one specimen sequenced in a study of shared clonotypes between healthy human individuals. The table came from immunoSEQ multiplex PCR; TCRdb's copy has only in-frame clones and leaves some out. The table shows around 1.6 million clones, with 95% to 99% occurring only once. The sequencing input was naive CD4+ T cells sorted from blood. Noted subset: CD45RA+ positively selected. These receptors were collected from a man under 40 in good health.

The chain links TRBV6-1 to TRBJ2-7; tentatively, D is TRBD1 (5 bases). CDR1 is MNHNS and CDR2 is SASEGT in the germline V gene. The V and J ends lost 3 bases and 2 bases respectively, with 11 bases between them. The CDR3 is 14 residues long. CDR3 in DNA: TGTGCCAGCAGTGACAGGGTGTTCCCCTACGAGCAGTACTTC. The encoded protein is CASSDRVFPYEQYF.

The rearrangement uses TRBV5-5 and TRBJ1-3; possibly TRBD1 for D (5 bases). V shed 6 bases and J shed 1 base, with 17 bases lying between them. This CDR3 comprises 16 residues. CDR1 is SGHKS, CDR2 YYEKEE, per germline (reference sequence). The DNA for the CDR3 is TGTGCCAGCACCCCCCGGGGGTGGGAATCTGGAAACACCATATATTTT. Translating gives CASTPRGWESGNTIYF.

Remarks on this clone: Different DNA sequences within this sample yield the same CDR3. This rearrangement joins TRBV28 to TRBJ1-5; 10 bases map to TRBD1. V lost 2 bases to trimming and J lost 1 base; unmatched junction nucleotides: 2. This CDR3 region has 16 residues. Germline V gene data show CDR1 as MDHEN and CDR2 as SYDVKM. The CDR3 region is CASSLGGQGSNQPQHF. In DNA form, the CDR3 reads TGTGCCAGCAGTTTAGGGGGACAGGGGAGCAATCAGCCCCAGCATTTT.

The chain recombines TRBV6-5 with TRBJ1-1; D uncertain. CDR1 and CDR2 (germline): MNHEY, SVGAGI. V gave up 2 bases and J gave up 7 bases, with 14 bases separating them. The CDR3 consists of 14 residues. The CDR3 protein is CASSYLSQTNEAFF. The CDR3 DNA sequence: TGTGCCAGCAGTTACCTTTCTCAGACTAATGAAGCTTTCTTT.

The chain uses TRBV5-1 and TRBJ2-1; 7 positions match TRBD2. V was pared by 4 bases and J by 2 bases, with 9 bases of the junction left unmatched. The CDR3 is 16 residues long. The germline V gene has CDR1 SGHRS and CDR2 YFSETQ. The CDR3 loop is CASSRGLAATYNEQFF. The CDR3 nucleotides are TGCGCCAGCAGCCGGGGTCTAGCGGCTACCTACAATGAGCAGTTCTTC.

CDR3 sequence: CASSLEAMRTDTQYF. DNA of the CDR3: TGCGCCAGCAGCTTGGAGGCCATGCGGACAGATACGCAGTATTTT. The V and J genes are TRBV5-1 and TRBJ2-3; no firm D call. V was shortened by 0 bases and J by 3 bases, with 11 bases between the two germline ends. Germline V gene lookup returns CDR1 SGHRS and CDR2 YFSETQ. This CDR3 spans 15 amino acids.

The V and J genes are TRBV11-2 and TRBJ2-7, with TRBD2 identical over 16 bases. The CDR3 sequence is 17 residues long. The junction had 11 bases not matched to a gene; V was cut back by 7 bases and J by 5 bases. Germline values: CDR1 SGHAT, CDR2 FQNNGV. The CDR3 nucleotides read TGTGCCAGCACCCCTGGGACTAGCGGGAGGGCCCTGAACGAGCAGTACTTC. Its protein is CASTPGTSGRALNEQYF. The complete variable domain, with remaining parts taken from reference TRBV11-2 and TRBJ2-7, reads EAGVAQSPRYKIIEKRQSVAFWCNPISGHATLYWYQQILGQGPKLLIQFQNNGVVDDSQLPKDRFSAERLKGVDSTLKIQPAKLEDSAVYLCASTPGTSGRALNEQYFGPGTRLTVT.

The genes are TRBV5-6 and TRBJ2-7, with D hard to call. CDR1 is SGHDT and CDR2 is YYEEEE in the germline V gene. The ends were cut back, 6 bases at V and 6 bases at J, with 19 bases in the middle. The CDR3 is 14 amino acids. Here the CDR3 DNA reads TGTGCCAGCACTTCCATCAGGATGGCCCGCGAGCAGTACTTC. Protein sequence: CASTSIRMAREQYF.

The chain employs TRBV5-1 and TRBJ1-2; 9 positions match TRBD1. The CDR3 covers 17 residues. The junction had 8 bases not matched to a gene; V was cut back by 0 bases and J by 2 bases. Per germline, CDR1 SGHRS and CDR2 YFSETQ. CDR3 bases: TGCGCCAGCAGCTTGGGCCTACAGGGGGCTGTAAACTATGGCTACACCTTC. Encoded protein: CASSLGLQGAVNYGYTF.

This chain links TRBV25-1 with TRBJ1-1; TRBD1 might be the D (6 bases). Trimming cost V 4 bases and J 5 bases, with 11 bases left between them. The germline gives CDR1 MGHDK, CDR2 SYGVNS. The CDR3 totals 13 residues. The CDR3 nucleotides are TGTGCCAGCAGTGGCAGGGGCGTGACTGAAGCTTTCTTT. This sequence encodes CASSGRGVTEAFF.

The rearrangement links TRBV21-1 to TRBJ2-3; the D call in the table, TRBD1, was not verified against the DNA. TRBV21-1 is noted as a pseudogene. This CDR3 has 18 amino acids. The CDR3 nucleotides read TGTGCCAGCAGCAATAAAGCCTGCCACAGGGAGTGCACAGATACGCAGTATTTT. Translation gives CASSNKACHRECTDTQYF.

The rearrangement uses TRBV5-1 and TRBJ2-3; D ambiguous. Trimming took 0 bases from V and 2 from J, leaving 7 bases between them. This CDR3 is 14 amino acids long. The germline V gene has CDR1 SGHRS and CDR2 YFSETQ. The CDR3 is CASSLGHPTDTQYF. The CDR3 region has the DNA TGCGCCAGCAGCTTGGGGCACCCCACAGATACGCAGTATTTT.

This chain links TRBV2 with TRBJ1-5, with D perhaps TRBD1 (5 bases). This CDR3 comprises 15 residues. Germline V lookup: CDR1 SNHLY, CDR2 FYNNEI. V was cut by 7 bases and J by 0 bases, with 13 bases left in between. In DNA form, the CDR3 reads TGTGCCAGCAAGTCAAACAGGAATAGCAATCAGCCCCAGCATTTT. Its protein is CASKSNRNSNQPQHF.

In DNA form, the CDR3 reads TGTGCCAGCAGCTTGGGACAGGCCGGCACCTTC. Encoded protein: CASSLGQAGTF. The chain combines TRBV5-8 with TRBJ1-2; D possibly corresponds to TRBD1 (6 bases). Germline V lookup: CDR1 SGHTS, CDR2 YDEGEE. Trimming cost V 0 bases and J 13 bases, with 10 bases left between them. The CDR3 loop spans 11 amino acids.

This clone was observed once. This chain connects TRBV5-4 to TRBJ2-5, with TRBD1 identical over 8 bases. V lost 4 bases to trimming and J lost 5 bases; unmatched junction nucleotides: 10. CDR1 and CDR2 from the germline V gene are SGHNT and YYREEE (reference sequence). The CDR3 consists of 15 residues. The CDR3 loop reads CASSPGSQGAETQYF. The CDR3 region has the DNA TGTGCCAGCAGCCCGGGTAGCCAGGGGGCCGAGACCCAGTACTTC.

This rearrangement joins TRBV7-2 to TRBJ2-1; 9 positions match TRBD2. CDR1 and CDR2 from the germline V gene are SGHTA and FQGNSA. This CDR3 comprises 19 residues. After removal of 1 base from V and 5 bases from J, the junction contained 15 bases not matched to a gene. The DNA of the CDR3 is TGTGCCAGCAGCTTAGTACCTAGCGGGATCCCGTGGTCAGACAATGAGCAGTTCTTC. Residues: CASSLVPSGIPWSDNEQFF.

Only one count was recorded for this clone. The chain has TRBV25-1 and TRBJ2-5; tentative D call: TRBD1 (7 bases). The CDR3 length is 16 residues. The ends were cut back, 2 bases at V and 1 base at J, with 14 bases in the middle. Germline CDR1 is MGHDK and CDR2 is SYGVNS. CDR3 residues: CASSEPRRGLQETQYF. CDR3 in DNA: TGTGCCAGCAGTGAACCTCGGAGGGGGCTCCAAGAGACCCAGTACTTC.

This clone was seen a single time. The V call is TRBV7-2, the J call TRBJ1-1; D not certain. Germline CDR1 is SGHTA and CDR2 is FQGNSA. V was trimmed by 5 bases and J by 0 bases, leaving 19 bases between them. The CDR3 contains 17 residues. DNA of the CDR3: TGTGCCAGCAGCCCAACCATTCGGGCGAACATGAACACTGAAGCTTTCTTT. It yields the protein CASSPTIRANMNTEAFF.

The chain employs TRBV2 and TRBJ2-3; D gene ambiguous. V lost 9 bases and J 4 bases, leaving 11 bases between the germline ends. The CDR3 is 12 residues long. The germline gives CDR1 SNHLY, CDR2 FYNNEI. The CDR3 bases are TGTGCCAGTTCTCTGGTGCCAGATACGCAGTATTTT. Amino acid sequence: CASSLVPDTQYF.

The J gene is TRBJ2-5, the V gene TRBV9, with TRBD2 as a possible D gene (6 bases). Germline V CDR1 and CDR2: SGDLS, YYNGEE. CDR3 length: 15 amino acids. V dropped 0 bases and J dropped 7 bases, with 16 bases sitting between them. CDR3 amino acids: CASSVGGGATGTQYF. The CDR3 DNA is TGTGCCAGCAGCGTAGGGGGCGGGGCGACGGGGACCCAGTACTTC.

The chain joins TRBV5-4 to TRBJ2-5; D not certain. Trimming took 4 bases from V and 4 from J, leaving 11 bases between them. Per germline, CDR1 SGHNT and CDR2 YYREEE (reference sequence). The CDR3 has 13 residues. The CDR3: CASSPISGETQYF. As DNA, the CDR3 is TGTGCCAGCAGCCCAATTTCCGGAGAGACCCAGTACTTC.

This chain joins TRBV6-5 and TRBJ2-4; D possibly corresponds to TRBD2 (5 bases). The CDR3 has 15 amino acids. Germline CDR1 is MNHEY and CDR2 is SVGAGI. V dropped 2 bases and J dropped 1 base, with 9 bases sitting between them. The CDR3 protein is CASSYGPGAKNIQYF. CDR3 nucleotides: TGTGCCAGCAGTTACGGCCCGGGGGCCAAAAACATTCAGTACTTC.

The table lists this clone with a count of one. The CDR3 here is CASSENRASQPQHF. CDR3 DNA sequence: TGTGCCAGCAGTGAAAACAGGGCGTCTCAGCCCCAGCATTTT. The rearrangement links TRBV6-1 to TRBJ1-5; D perhaps matches TRBD1 (6 bases). The CDR3 is 14 residues long. The V gene lost 2 bases and the J gene lost 6 bases, with 11 bases spanning the gap. The germline gives CDR1 MNHNS, CDR2 SASEGT.